One and the same sample provided the 7 T cell receptor beta chains below, sequenced in a study of blood T cell repertoires in COVID-19 (dated by TCRdb to the early 2020s). Receptors were amplified or captured by the immunoSEQ multiplex PCR assay. Held by TCRdb, this immuneACCESS table contains in-frame sequences only and omits some clones. Under half of the omission traces to an unresolved V gene where checked; the cause of the rest is unknown. The sample data list tens of thousands of clones, and approximately 85% of these were observed just once. About a sixth of the sample is in the top ten clones. The source material was peripheral blood. The source is a human donor in a cohort sampled during active COVID-19.

The genes are TRBV9 and TRBJ2-1; 9 positions match TRBD2. The V gene end was trimmed by 3 bases and the J gene end by 3 bases; junction bases not matched to a gene: 7. The CDR3 length is 16 residues. The germline CDR1 and CDR2 sequences are SGDLS and YYNGEE. CDR3 in amino acids: CASSGAGTSYYNEQFF. The CDR3 region has the DNA TGTGCCAGCAGCGGAGCCGGGACTAGCTACTACAATGAGCAGTTCTTC.

This chain joins TRBV11-2 and TRBJ2-5, with D possibly TRBD2 on 6 matching bases. Germline V gene lookup returns CDR1 SGHAT and CDR2 FQNNGV. V was cut by 3 bases and J by 3 bases, with 11 bases left in between. The CDR3 is 14 amino acids. Here the CDR3 DNA reads TGTGCCAGCAGCTTTGGGCGGGGTGAAGAGACCCAGTACTTC. It translates to CASSFGRGEETQYF.

The chain uses TRBV6-6 and TRBJ1-5; D may be TRBD1 (5 bases). The length of the CDR3 is 16 residues. The V end lost 2 bases, the J end lost 0 bases, and 11 bases lay between the germline ends. Germline loops: CDR1 MNHNY, CDR2 SVGAGI (reference sequence). For the CDR3, the DNA is TGTGCCAGCAGTTACCCACCCAGGGATAGCAATCAGCCCCAGCATTTT. As protein: CASSYPPRDSNQPQHF.

The V and J genes are TRBV7-7 and TRBJ2-3; 8 nucleotides match TRBD2. The CDR3 is 15 residues long. V lost 5 bases, J lost 4 bases, and 8 bases stayed unmatched. CDR1 is SSHAT, CDR2 FNYEAQ, per germline (reference sequence). The chain's CDR3 is CASSPGGLEADTQYF. In DNA form, the CDR3 reads TGTGCCAGCAGCCCGGGGGGGCTGGAGGCAGATACGCAGTATTTT.

The rearrangement uses TRBV7-8 and TRBJ2-2; weak D call: TRBD1 (6 bases). V lost 6 bases and J lost 0, with 17 bases in between. CDR3 length: 17 amino acids. CDR1 is SGHVS, CDR2 FQNEAQ, per germline. The CDR3 nucleotides are TGTGCCAGCAGAATTTGGACAGCTACTACGAACACCGGGGAGCTGTTTTTT. Amino acids: CASRIWTATTNTGELFF.

The V gene is TRBV19, the J gene TRBJ2-2; D is unclear. The V gene lost 3 bases and the J gene lost 7 bases, with 6 bases spanning the gap. The CDR3 length is 12 residues. Per germline, CDR1 LNHDA and CDR2 SQIVND (reference sequence). CDR3 residues: CASSMFGGELFF. In DNA, the CDR3 is TGTGCCAGTAGTATGTTCGGCGGGGAGCTGTTTTTT. The whole variable domain, remainder taken from reference TRBV19 and TRBJ2-2, is DGGITQSPKYLFRKEGQNVTLSCEQNLNHDAMYWYRQDPGQGLRLIYYSQIVNDFQKGDIAEGYSVSREKKESFPLTVTSAQKNPTAFYLCASSMFGGELFFGEGSRLTVL.

V usage is TRBV14 and J usage is TRBJ2-3, with TRBD2 identical over 8 bases. This CDR3 contains 16 residues. Per germline, CDR1 SGHDN and CDR2 FVKESK. V trimming: 4 bases; J trimming: 7 bases; junction bases outside the gene matches: 13. The CDR3 nucleotides are TGTGCCAGCAGCCCCAGGCAAGCGGGGGAACGAAATACGCAGTATTTT. Its protein product is CASSPRQAGERNTQYF.